The next 22 T cell receptor beta chains were all read from a single sample in a study of post-analysis software for immune sequencing data. Whole-study findings and limits: Controls showed lower frequencies than patients for several TRBV segments, and TRBV5-6, TRBV5-1 and TRBV20-1 were among these.

Libraries were made from TCR beta cDNA, and they carried unique molecular identifiers. MiXCR, run by TCRdb on the PCR reads, gives a single entry per CDR3 protein. This sample yields about 820,000 distinct CDR3 sequences, of which roughly 58% are seen a single time; around 4.5% belongs to the top ten. Their antigen targets remain unknown. Material: blood. The source of these receptors is a girl between 5 and 17 years old with multiple sclerosis.

The chain has TRBV7-7 and TRBJ1-5, with a tentative D call TRBD2 (5 bases). The last part of the DNA fits TRBJ2-3 better; the J call may be wrong. The CDR3 has 18 residues. Germline V gene sequence: CDR1 SSHAT, CDR2 FNYEAQ (reference sequence). CDR3 in amino acids: CASSLDRPRGLSNQPQYF. DNA of the CDR3: TGTGCCAGCAGCTTAGATAGGCCACGGGGTTTGAGCAATCAGCCCCAGTATTTT.

The chain is built from TRBV2 and TRBJ2-1; a weak D match, TRBD2 (6 bases). The CDR3 contains 16 residues. Trimming took 4 bases from V and 6 from J, leaving 19 bases between them. Looked up from germline, CDR1 is SNHLY and CDR2 is FYNNEI. CDR3 amino acids: CASSAAGQVRRNEQFF. CDR3 nucleotide sequence: TGTGCCAGCAGTGCCGCGGGGCAGGTGAGACGCAATGAGCAGTTCTTC.

The chain links TRBV20-1 to TRBJ2-7, with a tentative D call TRBD1 (7 bases). The CDR3 spans 17 residues. V lost 0 bases and J 2 bases, leaving 20 bases between the germline ends. CDR1 is DFQATT and CDR2 is SNEGSKA in the germline V gene (reference sequence). CDR3 sequence reads: CSARDLGATGRTYEQYF. Written as DNA, the CDR3 is TGCAGTGCTAGAGATTTAGGGGCGACAGGGAGGACCTACGAGCAGTACTTC.

The chain is built from TRBV7-9 and TRBJ2-1, with D unclear. This CDR3 has 13 residues. CDR1 is SEHNR, CDR2 FQNEAQ, per germline (reference sequence). The germline V and J ends were trimmed by 3 bases and 8 bases, with 11 bases remaining between them. The CDR3 bases are TGTGCCAGCAGCTTTCCGGAAATATATGAGCAGTTCTTC. Protein product: CASSFPEIYEQFF.

J is TRBJ2-4 and V is TRBV10-3, with 8 bases matching TRBD1. With the DNA end fitting TRBJ2-7 better, the J assignment may be wrong. The germline gives CDR1 ENHRY, CDR2 SYGVKD. The CDR3 has 12 amino acids. CDR3 DNA: TGTGCCATCAGCCAGGACAGGGCCGAGCAGTACTTC. It encodes CAISQDRAEQYF.

This clonotype was detected once. The rearrangement uses TRBV29-1 and TRBJ1-1; D ambiguous. The V end lost 1 base, the J end lost 7 bases, and 16 bases lay between the germline ends. This CDR3 spans 14 amino acids. Per germline, CDR1 SQVTM and CDR2 ANQGSEA. CDR3 sequence (DNA): TGCAGCGTTGAAGGACGCCTGGCCTCTGGTGAAGCTTTCTTT. Protein product: CSVEGRLASGEAFF.

The chain carries TRBV27 and TRBJ2-1, with D possibly matching TRBD1 (5 bases). Germline values: CDR1 MNHEY, CDR2 SMNVEV (reference sequence). Deletions cut 7 bases from V and 2 bases from J, with 18 bases between. This CDR3 has 16 amino acids. CDR3 bases: TGTGCCAGCACCACCCCTAGGAAGGGGACCTACAATGAGCAGTTCTTC. This codes for CASTTPRKGTYNEQFF.

The V gene is TRBV12-3 or TRBV12-4, the J gene TRBJ1-2; the match to TRBD1 covers 10 bases. This CDR3 has 17 residues. V gave up 8 bases and J gave up 4 bases; unmatched junction bases: 16. The CDR3 region has the DNA TGTGCCAGCCGACAGACCGGGACAGGGGCCGCTGTCTATGGCTACACCTTC. Translated: CASRQTGTGAAVYGYTF.

This clonotype was seen ten or more times. One end of the junction is discordant with germline, which a read error may explain. J is TRBJ2-7 and V is TRBV27; D call uncertain. Germline CDR1 and CDR2: MNHEY and SMNVEV (reference sequence). The CDR3 loop spans 13 amino acids. CDR3 sequence: CASSFLGSYEQYF. As DNA, the CDR3 is TGCGCCAGCAGCTTTCTGGGCTCCTACGAGCAGTACTTC.

This chain uses TRBV12-3 or TRBV12-4 with TRBJ2-4, with D possibly being TRBD2 (6 bases). V was trimmed by 7 bases and J by 3 bases, leaving 16 bases between them. The CDR3 has 15 amino acids. The CDR3 region has the DNA TGTGCCAGCATTAGGGCGGGGCTGGGCAAAAACATTCAGTACTTC. Residues: CASIRAGLGKNIQYF.

There are a few counts of this clonotype. The chain employs TRBV27 and TRBJ2-3; D not certain. The CDR3 has 15 amino acids. Germline CDR1 and CDR2: MNHEY and SMNVEV (reference sequence). V lost 3 bases, J lost 4 bases, and 14 bases lay in between. CDR3 in amino acids: CASSFGSAIPDTQYF. The CDR3 DNA follows: TGTGCCAGCAGTTTTGGCTCAGCGATTCCAGATACGCAGTATTTT.

The gene calls are TRBV12-3 or TRBV12-4 and TRBJ2-7, with TRBD2 identical over 7 bases. V was pared by 7 bases and J by 4 bases, with 1 base of the junction left unmatched. The CDR3 is 11 residues long. This CDR3 reads CASMGGYEQYF. The CDR3 DNA follows: TGTGCCAGCATGGGGGGGTACGAGCAGTACTTC.

This clonotype was seen more than once but under ten times. V usage is TRBV12-3 or TRBV12-4 and J usage is TRBJ2-1; TRBD2 matches at 7 bases. The trim removed 2 bases at V and 0 bases at J, leaving 16 bases unmatched. The CDR3 length is 20 residues. Here the CDR3 DNA reads TGTGCCAGCAGTTTACGGCGCGTGGGAGGGCCCAGGAGCTCCTACAATGAGCAGTTCTTC. Translating it yields CASSLRRVGGPRSSYNEQFF.

The chain carries TRBV20-1 and TRBJ2-1; D is possibly TRBD1 (5 bases). V dropped 5 bases and J dropped 3 bases, with 17 bases sitting between them. The CDR3 is made up of 15 amino acids. Germline V gene data show CDR1 as DFQATT and CDR2 as SNEGSKA (reference sequence). CDR3: CSAPEQVFRYNEQFF. The CDR3 coding sequence is TGCAGTGCTCCAGAACAGGTCTTCCGCTACAATGAGCAGTTCTTC.

With regard to this clonotype: Since a much larger clone is just one base distant, this may be a read error. V usage is TRBV20-1 and J usage is TRBJ2-1, with 9 nucleotides matching TRBD2. CDR1 is DFQATT, CDR2 SNEGSKA, per germline (reference sequence). CDR3 size: 17 residues. In nucleotides, the CDR3 is TGCAGTGCTCACGGCGGGGGGGCCTTTGGTGGGAGGAATGAGCGGTTCTTC. Translating it yields CSAHGGGAFGGRNERFF.

This clonotype was seen only a few times. The gene calls are TRBV20-1 and TRBJ2-7; a weak D match, TRBD2 (6 bases). Germline assignment: CDR1 DFQATT and CDR2 SNEGSKA (reference sequence). The CDR3 extends over 12 amino acids. Trimming pared 3 bases from V and 2 bases from J, leaving 8 bases between. CDR3 protein: CSASGGPYEQYF. The CDR3, as DNA: TGCAGTGCTAGCGGGGGACCCTACGAGCAGTACTTC.

This clonotype was seen only a few times. This rearrangement joins TRBV20-1 to TRBJ2-7, with D possibly being TRBD2 (6 bases). The CDR3 is 12 residues long. Germline CDR1 is DFQATT and CDR2 is SNEGSKA (reference sequence). The V end was cut by 3 bases, the J end by 7 bases, with 13 bases between. DNA for the CDR3: TGCAGTGCTAGCGGAGGGGCTAGGGAGCAGTACTTC. Translated, it gives CSASGGAREQYF.

This clonotype was observed a handful of times. The junction shows a germline mismatch at one end, possibly a read error. J is TRBJ2-6 and V is TRBV28; D gene uncertain. CDR3 length: 14 amino acids. Germline CDR1 and CDR2: MDHEN and SYDVKM. The CDR3 loop is CASRPYSGANVLTF. CDR3 sequence (DNA): TGCGCCAGCCGGCCGTACTCTGGGGCCAACGTCCTGACTTTC. The full variable domain, with the rest looked up from reference TRBV28 and TRBJ2-6, is DVKVTQSSRYLVKRTGEKVFLECVQDMDHENMFWYRQDPGLGLRLIYFSYDVKMKEKGDIPEGYSVSREKKERFSLILESASTNQTSMYLCASRPYSGANVLTFGAGSRLTVL.

CDR3 DNA: TGCGCCAGCAGCCCGGGACAGGACGTAAACTATGGCTACACCTTC. Residues: CASSPGQDVNYGYTF. The genes are TRBV5-1 and TRBJ1-2; 8 bases agree with TRBD1. Germline V gives CDR1 SGHRS, CDR2 YFSETQ. V dropped 4 bases and J dropped 2; count of bases not matched to a gene: 7. The CDR3 has 15 residues.

The chain employs TRBV5-1 and TRBJ2-1, with TRBD2 matching over 15 bases. Trimming removed 4 bases from V and 1 base from J; junction bases left unmatched: 6. CDR3 length: 18 amino acids. Germline CDR1 SGHRS, CDR2 YFSETQ. In nucleotides, the CDR3 is TGCGCCAGCAGCCCCGGGACTAGCGGGAGGCCGTCCTACAATGAGCAGTTCTTC. Residues: CASSPGTSGRPSYNEQFF.

In this sample, this clonotype turned up once. V and J are TRBV7-9 and TRBJ2-1; 8 bases line up with TRBD1. CDR3 size: 15 residues. Per germline, CDR1 SEHNR and CDR2 FQNEAQ (reference sequence). Germline trimming cut 8 bases from V and 10 bases from J; bases unmatched to any gene: 16. The CDR3 reads CASGWGRTGHEEQFF. DNA of the CDR3: TGTGCCAGCGGTTGGGGAAGGACAGGGCATGAGGAGCAGTTCTTC. The full variable domain, its missing parts supplied by reference TRBV7-9 and TRBJ2-1, is DTGVSQNPRHKITKRGQNVTFRCDPISEHNRLYWYRQTLGQGPEFLTYFQNEAQLEKSRLLSDRFSAERPKGSFSTLEIQRTEQGDSAMYLCASGWGRTGHEEQFFGPGTRLTVL.

There are a few counts of this clonotype. V gene TRBV27 combines with J gene TRBJ2-1, with 9 bases lining up with TRBD1. Germline V gene sequence: CDR1 MNHEY, CDR2 SMNVEV (reference sequence). Trimming cost V 2 bases and J 4 bases; bases outside gene matches: 6. The CDR3 consists of 16 residues. The CDR3 sequence: CASSLDRDRVYNEQFF. CDR3 in DNA: TGTGCCAGCAGTTTAGACCGGGACAGGGTTTACAATGAGCAGTTCTTC.